These 2 T cell receptor beta chains share one sample of origin, sequenced in a study of blood T cells in healthy people across ages. A second PCR, run for roughly 7 to 11 cycles, used a sample-barcoded 5' primer plus a J-beta primer mix. Each CDR3 protein is one row after TCRdb ran MiXCR on the 5' RACE reads. The sample shows approximately 940,000 distinct CDR3 sequences, around 48% of them seen only once. The specimen sequenced was blood. The receptors shown here come from a man aged 25 to 45 in good health.

This clonotype was counted many times. This chain links TRBV27 with TRBJ2-7, with a possible D match to TRBD2 (6 bases). The CDR3 is made up of 14 amino acids. Germline lookup yields CDR1 MNHEY and CDR2 SMNVEV (reference sequence). Trimming stripped 0 bases from V and 3 bases from J, with 9 bases between. CDR3 DNA sequence: TGTGCCAGCAGTTTATCCGACGGGAGCTACGAGCAGTACTTC. Protein sequence: CASSLSDGSYEQYF.

In this sample, this clonotype turned up once. A much larger clone sits a single nucleotide away, making a read error possible. The chain links TRBV4-2 to TRBJ2-3; D perhaps matches TRBD2 (5 bases). Looked up from germline, CDR1 is LGHNA and CDR2 is YNFKEQ. The CDR3 is 14 residues long. The CDR3 is CASSQDLGADMQYF. The DNA of the CDR3 is TGTGCCAGCAGCCAAGATCTCGGAGCGGATATGCAGTATTTT.